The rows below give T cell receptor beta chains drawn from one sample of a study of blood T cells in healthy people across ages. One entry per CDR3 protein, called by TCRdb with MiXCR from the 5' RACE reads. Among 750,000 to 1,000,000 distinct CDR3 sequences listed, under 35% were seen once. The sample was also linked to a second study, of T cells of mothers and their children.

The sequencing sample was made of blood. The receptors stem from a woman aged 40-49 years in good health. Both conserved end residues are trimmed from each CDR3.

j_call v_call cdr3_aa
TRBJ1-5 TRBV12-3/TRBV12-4 ASSLQDSNQPQH
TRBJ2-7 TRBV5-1 ASSLLSGVGRPGGTYEQY
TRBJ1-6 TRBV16 ASSQSGQGDSPLH
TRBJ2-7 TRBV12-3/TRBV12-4 ASRLGVSSSYEQY
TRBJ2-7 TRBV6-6 ASRPPGRGEQY
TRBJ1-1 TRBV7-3 ASSLSGGSNTEAF
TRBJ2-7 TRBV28 ASGNYEQY
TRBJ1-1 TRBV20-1 NARLQGGTEAF
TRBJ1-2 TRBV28 ASSLDRIDGYT
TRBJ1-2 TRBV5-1 ASKSQANYGYT
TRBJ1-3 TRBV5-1 ASSLGPSSGNTIY
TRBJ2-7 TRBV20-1 SARAAGANYYEQY
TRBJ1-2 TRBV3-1 ASSQRERASYGYT
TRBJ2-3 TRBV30 AWVLRGTDTQY
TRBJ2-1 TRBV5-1 ASSLPQGARDEQF
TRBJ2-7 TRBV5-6 ASSSYFRRRGYEQY
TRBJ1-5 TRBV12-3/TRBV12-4 ASSFKESGPQH
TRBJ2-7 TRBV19 ASSMSTGWDEQY
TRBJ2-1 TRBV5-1 ASSLPLGTDGNEQF
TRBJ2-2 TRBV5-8 ASSSPGQGANTGELF
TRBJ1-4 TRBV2 ASNPRRRQGDEKLF
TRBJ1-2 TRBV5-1 ASSSEGDGYGYT
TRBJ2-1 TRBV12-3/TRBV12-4 ASSHSGGRYNEQF
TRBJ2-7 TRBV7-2 ASSLNSGTYEQY
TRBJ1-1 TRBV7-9 ASSSIPGQQKGTEAF
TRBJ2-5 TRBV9 ASSVGVMEGRETQY
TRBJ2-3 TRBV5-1 ASRRGVTDTQY
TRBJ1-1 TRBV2 ASSAVLMMNTEAF
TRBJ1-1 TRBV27 ARGTTLREAF
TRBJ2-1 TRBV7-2 ASSLTMTTPRPF
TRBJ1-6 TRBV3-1 ASSQGGGARHSPLH
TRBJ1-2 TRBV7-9 TSSSTGVTNYGYT
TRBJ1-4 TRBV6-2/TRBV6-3 ASSPREKLF
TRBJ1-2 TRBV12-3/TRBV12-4 ASLPGQGSGGYT
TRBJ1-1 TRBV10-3 AIRTGPNTEAF
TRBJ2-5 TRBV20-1 SARDLTSEGFQETQY
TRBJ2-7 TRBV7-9 ASSLALGQGKQY
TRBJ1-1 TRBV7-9 ASSLEGRTTEAF
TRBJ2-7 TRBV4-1 ASSQDVASGGGEQY
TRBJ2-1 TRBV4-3 ASSQETGTASYNEQF
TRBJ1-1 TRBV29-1 SVRTGGNTEAF
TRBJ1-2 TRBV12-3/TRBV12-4 ASSLSAQSAGYT
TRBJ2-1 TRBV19 ASSILTQDRNEQF
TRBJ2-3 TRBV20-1 SARGQRGADTQY
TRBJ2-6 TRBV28 ASSFLPGTGHSGANVLT
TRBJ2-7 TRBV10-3 AISSSGDRYEQY
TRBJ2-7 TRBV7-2 ASSFPAIRRYEQY
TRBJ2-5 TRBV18 ASSDQGLAGETQY
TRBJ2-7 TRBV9 ASSVGLGPYEQY
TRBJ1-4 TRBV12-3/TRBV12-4 AGSQDRADLF